This T cell receptor (beta chain) was found in a study of CD8+ T cells in alopecia areata. RNA, once extracted, was reverse transcribed into cDNA for use as the sequencing template. The protocol was immunoSEQ multiplex PCR, while the TCRdb copy is restricted to in-frame clones and leaves out a portion. The table lists around 60,000 clones, about 43% of them singletons. The V gene lost 1 base and the J gene lost 5 bases, with 14 bases spanning the gap. Germline V gene sequence: CDR1 SGHTA, CDR2 FQGNSA. This CDR3 spans 15 amino acids. As for treatment: oral pan-JAK inhibitor, 5-10 mg twice daily. The chain links TRBV7-2 to TRBJ2-5; D is perhaps TRBD1 (5 bases). The sample in question was CD8+ T cells sorted from blood, obtained around week 36, from a patient treated with tofacitinib. The clonotype originates from a human donor with alopecia areata. DNA of the CDR3: TGTGCCAGCAGCTTAGGGAAGGGGCTGTGGGAGACCCAGTACTTC. Amino acid sequence: CASSLGKGLWETQYF.